A single sample is the source of the 27 T cell receptor beta chains below, sequenced in a study of regulatory T cells in long-lasting Graves disease. To make TCR beta libraries, researchers used iRepertoire HTBI primers and Arm-PCR of CDR3 regions. TCRdb re-derived calls from the multiplex PCR reads in MiXCR, one entry per CDR3 protein. The sample includes about 540,000 distinct CDR3 sequences, roughly 13% of them seen just once. Time point noted: newly diagnosed GD, antithyroid drugs for less than 3 months. PBMC-derived RNA was used for the TCR library. Separately, the same data were catalogued under a study of T cells in Graves' hyperthyroidism and ophthalmopathy.

Sequenced material: peripheral blood mononuclear cells (PBMCs), taken at new diagnosis, from a patient treated with antithyroid drugs. These receptors came from a man aged 25 to 45 with Graves disease.

This clonotype was detected ten times or more. The V and J genes are TRBV27 and TRBJ2-2, with unresolved D. The CDR3 is 13 amino acids. The V end was cut by 7 bases, the J end by 2 bases, with 8 bases between. The germline V gene encodes CDR1 MNHEY and CDR2 SMNVEV (reference sequence). The CDR3 bases are TGTGCCAGCACCCATGCCAACACCGGGGAGCTGTTTTTT. Translating it yields CASTHANTGELFF.

The table lists this clonotype with many counts. V and J are TRBV18 and TRBJ2-7; D not certain. V was shortened by 3 bases and J by 5 bases, with 14 bases between the two germline ends. The CDR3 runs to 14 residues. Germline V gene lookup returns CDR1 KGHSH and CDR2 LQKENI. The CDR3 DNA reads as TGTGCCAGCTCACCGGGATTGGGGTCCCACGAGCAGTACTTC. As protein: CASSPGLGSHEQYF.

Only a few counts were recorded for this clonotype. The chain has TRBV29-1 and TRBJ2-1; D may be TRBD2 (5 bases). The germline V gene encodes CDR1 SQVTM and CDR2 ANQGSEA. This CDR3 is built from 17 residues. With 0 bases removed from V and 7 bases from J, the gap between germline ends came to 22 bases. The CDR3 sequence: CSVEDLGLHAGVNEQFF. In DNA, the CDR3 is TGCAGCGTTGAAGATCTAGGTTTGCATGCGGGCGTGAATGAGCAGTTCTTC.

The V call is TRBV20-1, the J call TRBJ2-1, with D perhaps TRBD2 (6 bases). V was clipped by 3 bases and J by 5 bases, with 20 bases between them. The CDR3 has 16 residues. CDR1 and CDR2 from the germline V gene are DFQATT and SNEGSKA (reference sequence). The DNA of the CDR3 is TGCAGTGCTAGTGCCCCCGGAGGGCCTGTTAACAATGAGCAGTTCTTC. Protein sequence: CSASAPGGPVNNEQFF.

As for this clonotype: This likely comes from a read error, as the CDR3 has no conserved phenylalanine or tryptophan at its end. The chain combines TRBV10-2 with TRBJ2-1; 14 positions agree with TRBD2. Germline values: CDR1 WSHSY, CDR2 SAAADI. The CDR3 is 14 residues long. Trimming at V came to 7 bases and at J to 12 bases, leaving 8 bases not matched to a gene. The CDR3 is CASNPGLAGEGQFL. The DNA for the CDR3 is TGCGCCAGCAATCCGGGACTAGCGGGAGAGGGGCAGTTCCTC.

The sample holds many counts of this clonotype. The chain joins TRBV4-1 to TRBJ1-1; a possible D gene is TRBD1 (6 bases). The germline V gene encodes CDR1 MGHRA and CDR2 YSYEKL. V was clipped by 6 bases and J by 2 bases, with 19 bases between them. This CDR3 has 16 residues. CDR3 region: CASSRTGRGRNTEAFF. CDR3 coding DNA: TGCGCCAGCAGTCGAACTGGTAGGGGGAGAAACACTGAAGCTTTCTTT.

Worth noting for this clonotype: This may come from a read error, since a much larger clone is one base off. The chain links TRBV2 to TRBJ2-7; 8 positions agree with TRBD1. The CDR3 has 12 residues. V gave up 6 bases and J gave up 6 bases; unmatched junction bases: 4. The germline gives CDR1 SNHLY, CDR2 FYNNEI. CDR3 DNA sequence: TGTGCCAGCAGGGACAGGGCCCCCGAGCAGTACTTC. This translates into CASRDRAPEQYF.

This clonotype was recorded many times. This chain joins TRBV11-2 and TRBJ2-1; maybe TRBD2 (5 bases). Trimming took 5 bases from V and 5 from J, leaving 13 bases between them. CDR1 and CDR2 from the germline V gene are SGHAT and FQNNGV. CDR3 length: 14 amino acids. The CDR3 loop reads CASSQLSGNNEQFF. The CDR3 DNA reads TGTGCCAGCAGCCAACTCAGCGGAAACAATGAGCAGTTCTTC.

The sample holds many counts of this clonotype. The chain combines TRBV27 with TRBJ2-7, with 7 bases that match TRBD2. Germline V gene lookup returns CDR1 MNHEY and CDR2 SMNVEV (reference sequence). V was clipped by 3 bases and J by 2 bases; unmatched bases: 4. This CDR3 contains 14 residues. CDR3 sequence: CASSFRGSAYEQYF. CDR3 DNA sequence: TGTGCCAGCAGTTTTCGCGGGAGTGCCTACGAGCAGTACTTC.

This clonotype was recorded many times. The chain has TRBV6-1 and TRBJ2-7, with 11 bases lining up with TRBD2. Trimming removed 5 bases from V and 5 bases from J; junction bases left unmatched: 8. This CDR3 has 15 residues. Germline V gives CDR1 MNHNS, CDR2 SASEGT. The CDR3: CASSTGTSGSDEQYF. In nucleotides, the CDR3 is TGTGCCAGCAGTACCGGGACTAGCGGATCCGACGAGCAGTACTTC.

This clonotype showed up many times. One junction end does not reproduce the germline sequence, and a read error may be involved. The chain has TRBV4-1 and TRBJ2-3; unclear D gene. Germline V gives CDR1 MGHRA, CDR2 YSYEKL. CDR3 length equals 12 residues. This CDR3 reads CASSQRSDTQYF. For the CDR3, the DNA is TGTGCCAGCAGCCAAAGGTCAGATACGCAGTATTTT.

Notes on this clonotype: It may be a read error: a sequence one base away is much more abundant. The chain couples TRBV29-1 to TRBJ2-4; unclear D gene. The DNA end lines up better with TRBJ2-1; the J call may be wrong. Germline loops: CDR1 SQVTM, CDR2 ANQGSEA. The CDR3 consists of 11 residues. The CDR3 region is CSARALETQFF. In DNA form, the CDR3 reads TGCAGCGCGCGCGCCTTGGAGACCCAGTTCTTC.

The chain has TRBV7-9 and TRBJ1-2; D is possibly TRBD1 (5 bases). The CDR3 consists of 15 residues. V lost 1 base to trimming and J lost 7 bases, with 16 bases between them. Per the germline V gene, CDR1 is SEHNR and CDR2 is FQNEAQ (reference sequence). In DNA form, the CDR3 reads TGTGCCAGCAGCTTAGACAACCAGGGTTTTTTTGGCTACACCTTC. It yields the protein CASSLDNQGFFGYTF.

This clonotype was found many times. This chain joins TRBV20-1 and TRBJ2-1; D gene uncertain. This CDR3 has 13 residues. V was cut by 0 bases and J by 6 bases, with 9 bases left in between. The germline V gene encodes CDR1 DFQATT and CDR2 SNEGSKA (reference sequence). For the CDR3, the DNA is TGCAGTGCTAGAGATCCACCCCTCAATGAGCAGTTCTTC. As protein: CSARDPPLNEQFF.

This clonotype came up many times. The chain is built from TRBV18 and TRBJ1-6, with 9 bases aligning to TRBD1. The CDR3 consists of 16 residues. J lost 6 bases, V lost 3 bases, and 6 bases had no gene match. Germline-derived CDR1 and CDR2 are KGHSH and LQKENI. In DNA form, the CDR3 reads TGTGCCAGCTCACCCATTGACAGGGGGGGTAATTCACCCCTCCACTTT. Residues: CASSPIDRGGNSPLHF.

This clonotype was detected ten times or more. The rearrangement links TRBV12-3 or TRBV12-4 to TRBJ2-7; D is unclear. CDR3 length: 15 residues. The V end was cut by 3 bases, the J end by 3 bases, with 15 bases between. CDR3 amino acids: CASSLTGDMGYEQYF. The CDR3 DNA follows: TGTGCCAGCAGTTTGACCGGAGATATGGGCTACGAGCAGTACTTC.

This clonotype was found a few times. The chain is built from TRBV6-1 and TRBJ2-7; a possible D gene is TRBD2 (6 bases). Trimming left V 7 bases short and J 0 bases short, with 13 bases between. The CDR3 spans 14 residues. CDR1 and CDR2 from the germline V gene are MNHNS and SASEGT. The CDR3 DNA reads as TGTGCCAGCATGCGGGACCCGAGCTCCTACGAGCAGTACTTC. Protein sequence: CASMRDPSSYEQYF.

This clonotype was seen ten or more times. The chain combines TRBV5-1 with TRBJ2-3; 13 nucleotides line up with TRBD2. This CDR3 has 16 residues. The trim removed 4 bases at V and 3 bases at J, leaving 5 bases unmatched. Germline V gene sequence: CDR1 SGHRS, CDR2 YFSETQ. CDR3 bases: TGCGCCAGCAGCGGACCGGGACTAGCGGGAACAGATACGCAGTATTTT. It specifies CASSGPGLAGTDTQYF.

This clonotype was counted ten times or more. The CDR3 loop is CASSWQGANVLTF. Written as DNA, the CDR3 is TGTGCCAGCAGTTGGCAGGGGGCCAACGTCCTGACTTTC. The chain couples TRBV6-2 or TRBV6-3 to TRBJ2-6; no reliable D call. The V gene lost 4 bases and the J gene lost 4 bases, with 5 bases spanning the gap. This CDR3 spans 13 amino acids. Germline V gene data show CDR1 as MNHEY and CDR2 as SVGEGT.

The CDR3 region has the DNA TGCAGTGCTAGAGATGGGGCCGAACTCGGACTAGCGGGCCTCCAAGAGACCCAGTACTTC. Translating it yields CSARDGAELGLAGLQETQYF. V and J are TRBV20-1 and TRBJ2-5, with 11 bases aligning to TRBD2. Germline V gene lookup returns CDR1 DFQATT and CDR2 SNEGSKA (reference sequence). CDR3 length: 20 residues. V was pared by 0 bases and J by 1 base, with 16 bases of the junction left unmatched.

There are many counts of this clonotype. V and J are TRBV20-1 and TRBJ2-1; 8 nucleotides match TRBD1. The CDR3 has 12 residues. J was trimmed by 5 bases and V by 6 bases; bases with no gene match: 3. Germline CDR1 reads DFQATT; CDR2 reads SNEGSKA (reference sequence). The CDR3 nucleotides read TGCAGTGCAGGGACAGGAAACAATGAGCAGTTCTTC. This translates into CSAGTGNNEQFF.

This chain links TRBV9 with TRBJ2-7, with D tentatively TRBD2 (5 bases). V dropped 0 bases and J dropped 1 base, with 11 bases sitting between them. The CDR3 runs to 15 residues. CDR1 and CDR2 (germline): SGDLS, YYNGEE. The chain's CDR3 is CASSVDVSGSYEQYF. The DNA for the CDR3 is TGTGCCAGCAGCGTAGATGTCTCGGGGTCCTACGAGCAGTACTTC.

CDR3 nucleotide sequence: TGTGCCAGCAGCTTAGTGGGACTAGCGGGAAATGAGCAGTTCTTC. It is translated as CASSLVGLAGNEQFF. The chain links TRBV7-2 to TRBJ2-1; 13 nucleotides line up with TRBD2. The CDR3 spans 15 residues. The germline V gene encodes CDR1 SGHTA and CDR2 FQGNSA. Unmatched junction bases numbered 1, after V lost 1 base and J lost 7 bases.

This chain links TRBV7-3 with TRBJ2-5; 9 bases are a match to TRBD1. The CDR3 runs to 15 residues. Germline V gene data show CDR1 as SGHTA and CDR2 as FQGTGA. Losses at the gene ends were 6 bases for V and 4 bases for J; bases not matched to a gene: 9. The CDR3 spells CASSLKQGAGETQYF. In DNA, the CDR3 is TGTGCCAGCAGTCTTAAACAGGGGGCTGGAGAGACCCAGTACTTC.

DNA for the CDR3: TGTGCCAGCAGCCTCCCCCACAATGAGCAGTTCTTC. Translating gives CASSLPHNEQFF. The chain carries TRBV12-3 or TRBV12-4 and TRBJ2-1; no firm D call. The V and J ends lost 6 bases and 5 bases respectively, with 8 bases between them. This CDR3 contains 12 residues.

This clonotype was seen only a few times. At one end the junction does not follow the germline gene, possibly because of a read error. The chain links TRBV24-1 to TRBJ2-1, with D possibly being TRBD2 (8 bases). The CDR3 length is 15 residues. The germline V gene encodes CDR1 KGHDR and CDR2 SFDVKD. In DNA form, the CDR3 reads TGTGCCACCAGTGATTGGGACAGAGCGGGGGATGAGCGGTTCTTC. It specifies CATSDWDRAGDERFF.

This clonotype was found many times. The rearrangement joins TRBV12-3 or TRBV12-4 to TRBJ1-6, with D uncertain. Trimming cost V 7 bases and J 3 bases, with 10 bases left between them. The CDR3 is 14 residues long. For the CDR3, the DNA is TGTGCCAGCAATCTTGGTTACTATAATTCACCCCTCCACTTT. This gives the protein CASNLGYYNSPLHF.